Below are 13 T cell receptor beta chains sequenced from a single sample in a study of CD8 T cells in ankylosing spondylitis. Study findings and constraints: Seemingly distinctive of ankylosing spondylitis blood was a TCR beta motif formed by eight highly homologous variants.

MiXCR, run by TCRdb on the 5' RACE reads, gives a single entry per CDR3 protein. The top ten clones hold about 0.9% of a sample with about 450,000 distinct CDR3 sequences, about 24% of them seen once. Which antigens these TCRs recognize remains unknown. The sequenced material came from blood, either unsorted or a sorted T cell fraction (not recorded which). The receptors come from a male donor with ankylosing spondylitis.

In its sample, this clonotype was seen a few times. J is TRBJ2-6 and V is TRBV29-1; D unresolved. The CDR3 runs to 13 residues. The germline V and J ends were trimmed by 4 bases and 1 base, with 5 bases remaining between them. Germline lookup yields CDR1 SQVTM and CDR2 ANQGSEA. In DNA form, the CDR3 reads TGCAGCGTTGGGGATTCTGGGGCCAACGTCCTGACTTTC. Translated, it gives CSVGDSGANVLTF. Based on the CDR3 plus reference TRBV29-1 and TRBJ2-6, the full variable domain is SAVISQKPSRDICQRGTSLTIQCQVDSQVTMMFWYRQQPGQSLTLIATANQGSEATYESGFVIDKFPISRPNLTFSTLTVSNMSPEDSSIYLCSVGDSGANVLTFGAGSRLTVL.

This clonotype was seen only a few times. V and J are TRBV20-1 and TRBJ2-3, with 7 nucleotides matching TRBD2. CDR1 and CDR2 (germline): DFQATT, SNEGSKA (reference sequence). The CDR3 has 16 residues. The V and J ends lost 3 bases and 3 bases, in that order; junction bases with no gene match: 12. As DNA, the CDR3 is TGCAGTGCTAGGGGGATAGTGGCGGGAGCAACAGATACGCAGTATTTT. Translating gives CSARGIVAGATDTQYF.

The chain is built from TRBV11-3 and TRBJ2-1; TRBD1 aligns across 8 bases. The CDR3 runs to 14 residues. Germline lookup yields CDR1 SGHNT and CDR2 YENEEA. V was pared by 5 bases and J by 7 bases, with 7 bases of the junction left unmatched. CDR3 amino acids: CASSDRGLGNEQFF. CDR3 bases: TGTGCCAGCAGCGACAGGGGTTTGGGGAATGAGCAGTTCTTC.

CDR3 sequence reads: CASSLRGYSSYNEQFF. CDR3 DNA: TGCGCCAGCAGCTTGCGCGGGTACAGCTCCTACAATGAGCAGTTCTTC. The chain joins TRBV5-1 to TRBJ2-1, with D possibly matching TRBD2 (5 bases). Trimming took 1 base from V and 0 from J, leaving 11 bases between them. This CDR3 is built from 16 residues. In germline, CDR1 is SGHRS, CDR2 YFSETQ.

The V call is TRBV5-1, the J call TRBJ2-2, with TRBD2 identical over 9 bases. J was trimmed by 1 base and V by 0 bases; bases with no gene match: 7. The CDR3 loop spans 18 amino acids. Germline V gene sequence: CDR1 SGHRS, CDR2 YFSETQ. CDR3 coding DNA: TGCGCCAGCAGCTTGGAAGGTAGCGGGAGTAAGAACACCGGGGAGCTGTTTTTT. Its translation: CASSLEGSGSKNTGELFF.

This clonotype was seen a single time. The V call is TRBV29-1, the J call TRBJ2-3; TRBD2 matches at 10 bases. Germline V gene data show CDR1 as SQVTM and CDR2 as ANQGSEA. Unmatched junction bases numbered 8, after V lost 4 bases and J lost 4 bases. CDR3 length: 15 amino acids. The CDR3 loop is CSVGPLAGESDTQYF. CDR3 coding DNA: TGCAGCGTTGGACCCCTAGCGGGAGAGTCAGATACGCAGTATTTT.

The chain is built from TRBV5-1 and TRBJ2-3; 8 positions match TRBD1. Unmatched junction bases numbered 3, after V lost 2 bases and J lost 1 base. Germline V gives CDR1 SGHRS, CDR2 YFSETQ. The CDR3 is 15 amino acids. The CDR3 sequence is CASSFSDRGTDTQYF. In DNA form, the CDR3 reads TGCGCCAGCAGCTTCTCGGACAGGGGCACAGATACGCAGTATTTT.

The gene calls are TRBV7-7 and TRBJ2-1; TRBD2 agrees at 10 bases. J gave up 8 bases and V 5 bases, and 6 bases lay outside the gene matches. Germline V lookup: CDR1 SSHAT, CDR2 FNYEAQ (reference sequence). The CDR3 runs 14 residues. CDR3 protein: CASSLSGRADEQFF. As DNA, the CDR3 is TGTGCCAGCAGCCTAAGCGGGAGGGCCGATGAGCAGTTCTTC.

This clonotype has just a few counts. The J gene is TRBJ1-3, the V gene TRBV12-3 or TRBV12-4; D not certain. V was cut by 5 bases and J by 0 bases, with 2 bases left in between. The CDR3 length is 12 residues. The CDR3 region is CASSNSGNTIYF. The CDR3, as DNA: TGTGCCAGCAGTAACTCTGGAAACACCATATATTTT.

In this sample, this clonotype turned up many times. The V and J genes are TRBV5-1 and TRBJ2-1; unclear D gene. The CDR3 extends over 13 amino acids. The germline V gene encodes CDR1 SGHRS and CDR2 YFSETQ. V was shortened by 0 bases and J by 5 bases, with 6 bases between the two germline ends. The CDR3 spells CASSLDSNNEQFF. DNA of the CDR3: TGCGCCAGCAGCTTGGACAGCAACAATGAGCAGTTCTTC.

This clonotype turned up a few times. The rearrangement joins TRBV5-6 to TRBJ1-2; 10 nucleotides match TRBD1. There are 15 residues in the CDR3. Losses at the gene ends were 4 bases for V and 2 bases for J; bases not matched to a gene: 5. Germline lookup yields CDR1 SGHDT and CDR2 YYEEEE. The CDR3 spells CASSGPTGGNYGYTF. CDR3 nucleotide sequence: TGTGCCAGCAGCGGACCGACAGGGGGCAACTATGGCTACACCTTC.

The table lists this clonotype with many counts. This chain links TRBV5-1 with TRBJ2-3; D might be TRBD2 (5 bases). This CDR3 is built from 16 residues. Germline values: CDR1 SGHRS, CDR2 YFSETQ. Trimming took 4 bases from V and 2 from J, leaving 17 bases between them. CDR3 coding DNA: TGCGCCAGCAGCCCTACTGAGCGGAAATACACAGATACGCAGTATTTT. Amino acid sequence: CASSPTERKYTDTQYF. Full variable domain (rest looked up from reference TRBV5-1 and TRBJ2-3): KAGVTQTPRYLIKTRGQQVTLSCSPISGHRSVSWYQQTPGQGLQFLFEYFSETQRNKGNFPGRFSGRQFSNSRSEMNVSTLELGDSALYLCASSPTERKYTDTQYFGPGTRLTVL.

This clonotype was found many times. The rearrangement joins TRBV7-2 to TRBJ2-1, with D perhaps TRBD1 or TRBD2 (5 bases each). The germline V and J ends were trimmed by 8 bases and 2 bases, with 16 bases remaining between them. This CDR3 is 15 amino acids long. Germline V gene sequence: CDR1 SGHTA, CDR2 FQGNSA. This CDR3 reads CASAQGTTTYNEQFF. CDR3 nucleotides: TGTGCCAGCGCGCAAGGGACGACTACCTACAATGAGCAGTTCTTC.